This T cell receptor beta chain was found in a study of spatial heterogeneity in lung cancer. Looking at the study overall: Strongly correlated with TCR transcript counts in tumor regions was a T cell module score, which was a transcriptional module score calculated from matched bulk RNA-seq.

Turning to this clonotype: Its target is unknown. In a library made to pick up alpha chains, this beta chain is a stray read with a size that means little.

Specified time point: sample taken at primary tumor resection. The sequenced material consisted of unsorted whole RNA from tumor, nontumor lung or frozen PBMC. Trimming pared 2 bases from V and 9 bases from J, leaving 11 bases between. The V gene's germline CDR1 is SNHLY and CDR2 FYNNEI. The CDR3 loop spans 13 amino acids. General study points: Nonsynonymous mutation counts, ubiquitous and regional, were tracked by the respective counts of ubiquitous and regional expanded TCRs. Higher tumor mutation counts went along with higher counts of expanded intratumoral alpha and beta TCRs.

Every TCR cDNA molecule carried a tag that served as a unique molecular identifier. TCRdb redid the calling of the 5' RACE reads with MiXCR, one entry per CDR3 protein. The sample consists of 2,500 or so distinct CDR3 sequences, around a fifth of them appearing once. The sample in question was lung tumor tissue, obtained at surgery. V usage is TRBV2 and J usage is TRBJ2-1; no firm D call. The origin of this receptor is a male donor with early-stage non-small cell lung cancer. CDR3 in DNA: TGTGCCAGCAGTGAACCATTTAGGGTTGAGCAGTTCTTC. Its protein product is CASSEPFRVEQFF.